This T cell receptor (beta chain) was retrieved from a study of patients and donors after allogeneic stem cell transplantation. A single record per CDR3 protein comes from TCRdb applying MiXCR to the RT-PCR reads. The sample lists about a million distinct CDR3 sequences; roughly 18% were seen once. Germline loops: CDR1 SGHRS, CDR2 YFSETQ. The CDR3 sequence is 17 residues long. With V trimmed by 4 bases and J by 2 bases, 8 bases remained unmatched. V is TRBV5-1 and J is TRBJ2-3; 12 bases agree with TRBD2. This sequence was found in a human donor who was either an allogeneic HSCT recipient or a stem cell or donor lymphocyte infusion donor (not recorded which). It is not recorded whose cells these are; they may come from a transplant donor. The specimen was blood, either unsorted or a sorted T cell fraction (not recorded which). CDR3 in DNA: TGCGCCAGCAGCCAGTCTAGCGGGGGGGCCTCCACAGATACGCAGTATTTT. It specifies CASSQSSGGASTDTQYF. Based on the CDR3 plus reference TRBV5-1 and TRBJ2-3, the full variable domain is KAGVTQTPRYLIKTRGQQVTLSCSPISGHRSVSWYQQTPGQGLQFLFEYFSETQRNKGNFPGRFSGRQFSNSRSEMNVSTLELGDSALYLCASSQSSGGASTDTQYFGPGTRLTVL.